These T cell receptor beta chains were read from a single sample in a study of early T cells in non-severe SARS-CoV-2 infection. MiXCR, applied by TCRdb to the 5' RACE reads, yields one record per CDR3 protein. The table includes about 67,000 distinct CDR3 sequences, under 14% detected once. Sequenced: whole blood. The receptors derive from an adult who was a healthcare worker with PCR-confirmed SARS-CoV-2 infection or an uninfected control (not recorded which). The CDR3 runs from the conserved cysteine through the conserved F or W. A D gene is named only where the DNA matches it firmly. Size is omitted from some rows. Given values are once, few, many or a class for expanded clones.

size,D,V,J,CDR3,DNA
many,TRBD2,TRBV27,TRBJ2-7,CASSLFASGPSSYEQYF,TGTGCCAGCAGTTTATTCGCTAGCGGTCCTAGCTCCTACGAGCAGTACTTC
.,.,TRBV12-3/TRBV12-4,TRBJ2-7,CASSLEGVVYEQYF,TGTGCCAGCAGTTTGGAAGGGGTAGTCTACGAGCAGTACTTC
many,TRBD1,TRBV29-1,TRBJ2-7,CSAEGDRDDSYEQYF,TGCAGCGCCGAAGGCGACAGGGACGACTCCTACGAGCAGTACTTC
.,.,TRBV12-3/TRBV12-4,TRBJ2-5,CASSYGGGAKTQYF,TGTGCCAGCAGTTATGGAGGGGGGGCTAAGACCCAGTACTTC
few,.,TRBV27,TRBJ2-7,CASTSGGFPYEQYF,TGTGCCAGCACCTCTGGGGGCTTTCCCTACGAGCAGTACTTC
many,.,TRBV12-3/TRBV12-4,TRBJ2-3,CASSFAFLEITDTQYF,TGTGCCAGCAGTTTCGCATTTCTGGAGATAACAGATACGCAGTATTTT
many,TRBD2,TRBV5-6,TRBJ2-7,CASSWSGVGNEQYF,TGTGCCAGCAGCTGGAGCGGGGTCGGGAACGAGCAGTACTTC
many,.,TRBV27,TRBJ2-1,CASSLGSYNEQFF,TGTGCCAGCAGTCTAGGGTCCTACAATGAGCAGTTCTTC
many,.,TRBV13,TRBJ2-1,CASSQGGPNNEQFF,TGTGCCAGCAGCCAGGGGGGGCCTAACAATGAGCAGTTCTTC
few,.,TRBV21-1,TRBJ2-2,CASRDRVGGELFF,TGTGCCAGCAGGGACAGGGTCGGAGGGGAGCTGTTTTTT
many,.,TRBV19,TRBJ2-2,CASSTKTDTGELFF,TGTGCCAGTAGTACCAAGACAGACACCGGGGAGCTGTTTTTT
many,TRBD1,TRBV19,TRBJ2-7,CGTGQGGEQYF,TGTGGTACGGGACAGGGAGGCGAGCAGTACTTC
many,.,TRBV5-1,TRBJ2-3,CASSRDPDTQYF,TGCGCCAGCAGCAGAGACCCAGATACGCAGTATTTT
.,.,TRBV5-1,TRBJ1-2,CASSLEGLTLGSYGYTF,TGCGCCAGCAGCTTGGAGGGACTAACCCTTGGCTCCTATGGCTACACCTTC
many,TRBD1,TRBV5-6,TRBJ1-5,CASSRDSLNQPQHF,TGTGCCAGCAGCCGGGACAGCCTAAATCAGCCCCAGCATTTT
many,TRBD1,TRBV29-1,TRBJ2-7,CSVVKGQGAYEQYF,TGCAGCGTTGTAAAGGGACAGGGGGCCTACGAGCAGTACTTC
many,TRBD1,TRBV19,TRBJ1-5,CASSRNRDRGIVQPQHF,TGTGCCAGTAGTAGAAACCGGGACAGGGGAATAGTTCAGCCCCAGCATTTT
many,.,TRBV29-1,TRBJ2-7,CSVEVQGYEQYF,TGCAGCGTTGAAGTCCAGGGCTACGAGCAGTACTTC
many,.,TRBV7-9,TRBJ2-3,CASSLSSRTTDTQYF,TGTGCCAGCAGCTTATCTTCCAGAACCACAGATACGCAGTATTTT
.,TRBD2,TRBV20-1,TRBJ2-3,CSARQPGLAGDTQYF,TGCAGTGCTAGGCAACCGGGACTAGCAGGAGATACGCAGTATTTT